Presented here are 10 T cell receptor beta chains from one specimen sequenced in a study of blood T cell repertoires in COVID-19. Profiled with immunoSEQ multiplex PCR; TCRdb holds only in-frame clones, not every one. The sample holds 250,000 to 300,000 clones, around 85% seen once. The sample comprised peripheral blood. The source of these receptors is a man aged 50 to 60 with active or convalescent COVID-19.

J is TRBJ1-3 and V is TRBV7-9, with D possibly being TRBD1 (6 bases). The CDR3 runs 15 residues. CDR1 and CDR2 from the germline V gene are SEHNR and FQNEAQ (reference sequence). V shed 6 bases and J shed 0 bases, with 12 bases lying between them. The CDR3 sequence is CASRQTGNSGNTIYF. CDR3 DNA: TGTGCCAGCAGACAAACAGGGAACTCTGGAAACACCATATATTTT.

About this clone: Other DNA sequences in this sample translate to the same CDR3. V is TRBV7-2 and J is TRBJ1-1, with 8 bases that match TRBD1. Germline V gene data show CDR1 as SGHTA and CDR2 as FQGNSA. Unmatched junction bases numbered 3, after V lost 2 bases and J lost 4 bases. The CDR3 has 14 residues. DNA for the CDR3: TGTGCCAGCAGCTTATCAGGGGGCGTCACTGAAGCTTTCTTT. Translated: CASSLSGGVTEAFF.

This clone was observed a handful of times. Other nucleotide sequences from this sample produce the same CDR3. The chain couples TRBV29-1 to TRBJ1-2, with D maybe TRBD1 (5 bases). Germline V gene sequence: CDR1 SQVTM, CDR2 ANQGSEA. The CDR3 covers 11 residues. V was cut by 6 bases and J by 6 bases, with 11 bases left in between. The CDR3 DNA reads TGCAGCGTGGGCAGGGAGGATGGCTACACCTTC. This gives the protein CSVGREDGYTF.

This clone has only a few counts. V usage is TRBV7-2 and J usage is TRBJ1-2; TRBD1 matches at 7 bases. There are 14 residues in the CDR3. V shed 5 bases, J shed 4 bases, and the junction held 7 bases outside the gene matches. Germline V lookup: CDR1 SGHTA, CDR2 FQGNSA. The CDR3 region is CASSGTVSGYGYTF. CDR3 coding DNA: TGTGCCAGCAGCGGGACAGTGAGTGGCTATGGCTACACCTTC.

The J gene is TRBJ2-2, the V gene TRBV10-3, with TRBD2 matching over 12 bases. The trim removed 10 bases at V and 1 base at J, leaving 10 bases unmatched. Per the germline V gene, CDR1 is ENHRY and CDR2 is SYGVKD. The length of the CDR3 is 17 residues. This chain's CDR3 is CATSSGRAVGNTGELFF. The CDR3 DNA reads as TGTGCCACCTCTAGCGGGAGGGCCGTGGGGAACACCGGGGAGCTGTTTTTT.

V gene TRBV3-1 (or the pseudogene TRBV3-2) combines with J gene TRBJ2-7, with a weak D call TRBD2 (7 bases). This CDR3 has 16 residues. The V and J ends lost 4 bases and 3 bases respectively, with 19 bases between them. CDR1 is LGHDT and CDR2 is YNNKEL in the germline V gene (reference sequence). CDR3 DNA sequence: TGTGCCAGCAGCCCCCCCTTAGGGGGGGGGCACTACGAGCAGTACTTC. Residues: CASSPPLGGGHYEQYF.

The CDR3 nucleotides read TGTGCCAGCAGTACAGCGGGGATTGTCGTTGATGAGCAGTTCTTC. It encodes CASSTAGIVVDEQFF. The chain links TRBV6-5 to TRBJ2-1; TRBD2 agrees at 7 bases. V trimming: 5 bases; J trimming: 8 bases; junction bases outside the gene matches: 12. Germline CDR1 MNHEY, CDR2 SVGAGI. This CDR3 has 15 amino acids.

J is TRBJ1-1 and V is TRBV7-9, with D possibly being TRBD1 (5 bases). Trimming cost V 2 bases and J 4 bases, with 11 bases left between them. CDR1 is SEHNR and CDR2 is FQNEAQ in the germline V gene (reference sequence). CDR3 length: 14 residues. The CDR3 spells CASSLYQGLTEAFF. The CDR3 bases are TGTGCCAGCAGCTTATACCAGGGACTCACTGAAGCTTTCTTT.

This chain connects TRBV10-2 to TRBJ2-7, with 7 bases aligning to TRBD2. The CDR3 covers 15 residues. Germline lookup yields CDR1 WSHSY and CDR2 SAAADI. Trimming cost V 5 bases and J 2 bases; bases outside gene matches: 9. For the CDR3, the DNA is TGCGCCAGCAGTCCCGTACTAGCGCCGACCTACGAGCAGTACTTC. Translating it yields CASSPVLAPTYEQYF.

This chain joins TRBV28 and TRBJ2-1; TRBD2 agrees at 7 bases. This CDR3 has 18 residues. V lost 3 bases and J lost 3; bases outside the gene matches: 14. Germline V gene sequence: CDR1 MDHEN, CDR2 SYDVKM. CDR3 loop: CASSFNPLSGPNYNEQFF. The CDR3 DNA follows: TGTGCCAGCAGTTTCAACCCCCTTAGCGGGCCCAACTACAATGAGCAGTTCTTC.